This T cell receptor (beta chain) was documented in a study of blood T cell repertoires in COVID-19. Study background: Researchers got acute and convalescent COVID-19 samples from the United States, Italy and Spain. Sample material is recorded as cDNA or gDNA derived from T cells, B-cell-depleted T cells, or PBMCs.

The V and J ends lost 4 bases and 5 bases respectively, with 11 bases between them. This CDR3 region has 14 residues. Germline CDR1 and CDR2: MGHRA and YSYEKL. This clone was observed once. As handled by the study authors: From reference gene primer amplification, estimates of nucleated cell counts were derived. Some clones are missing from TCRdb's copy, which holds only in-frame ones; the method was immunoSEQ multiplex PCR. V, J and clone size reflect that table, while D and trimming were determined from the DNA. The table includes some 58,000 clones, 75% to 90% detected once. The rearrangement joins TRBV4-1 to TRBJ1-4; D call uncertain. This TCR derives from a human donor in a cohort sampled during active COVID-19. The sample taken for sequencing was peripheral blood. CDR3 in amino acids: CASSRQATNEKLFF. The CDR3 DNA follows: TGCGCCAGCAGCCGGCAGGCTACGAATGAAAAACTGTTTTTT.